The clone carrying this T cell receptor (beta chain) is a singleton in its sample. The germline V gene encodes CDR1 MDHEN and CDR2 SYDVKM. Trimming stripped 6 bases from V and 4 bases from J, with 4 bases between. The CDR3 is 11 residues long. The data derive from a study of blood T cell repertoires in COVID-19. Looking at the study overall: Samples representing acute and convalescent COVID-19 were sourced from the United States, Italy and Spain. The analysed material was cDNA or gDNA that came from T cells, B-cell-depleted T cells, or PBMCs.

Exposed participants encountered a COVID-19 case during the 2 weeks preceding study entry. Generated by immunoSEQ multiplex PCR, the TCRdb table keeps only in-frame clones and is missing some. Of about 350,000 clones in the sample, 88% were seen once. The receptor was derived from a woman in her thirties who had been exposed to COVID-19. This rearrangement joins TRBV28 to TRBJ1-5; D is uncertain. The sample taken for sequencing was PBMCs or T cells enriched from blood (not recorded which). For the CDR3, the DNA is TGTGCCAGCAGCCGGAATCAGCCCCAGCATTTT. Translating it yields CASSRNQPQHF.